This T cell receptor (beta chain) was obtained from a study of T cells in Graves' hyperthyroidism and ophthalmopathy. As for the study in general: Before any treatment, at initial diagnosis, peripheral blood was collected.

The TCR beta CDR3 regions underwent amplification using RNA transcripts as the source. With the HTBI primer set, the TCR CDR3 went through a first round of RT-PCR. MiXCR, applied by TCRdb to the multiplex PCR reads, yields one record per CDR3 protein. This table holds approximately 370,000 distinct CDR3 sequences, about 18% found once. The CDR3 spans 13 residues. Germline assignment: CDR1 DFQATT and CDR2 SNEGSKA (reference sequence). The ends were cut back, 1 base at V and 2 bases at J, with 6 bases in the middle. Patients aged 18 to 65 had newly diagnosed hyperthyroidism of under 2 months' duration. When hyperthyroidism was first diagnosed, the blood sample was taken, preceding any ophthalmopathy symptoms. This clonotype was detected only a few times.

The chain links TRBV20-1 to TRBJ1-3; D ambiguous. The sequence came from a woman in her 30s with Graves' hyperthyroidism that later progressed to Graves' ophthalmopathy. The material sequenced was blood. The CDR3 DNA sequence: TGCAGTGCTAGAGGGGTCCCTGGAAACACCATATATTTT. It codes for CSARGVPGNTIYF.